Listed below are T cell receptor beta chains from one sample, sequenced in a study of shared clonotypes between healthy human individuals. Assay: immunoSEQ multiplex PCR; the TCRdb copy retains only in-frame clones and omits some. This table holds fewer than 600,000 clones, 75% to 80% found once. Sample: PBMCs. Receptors were obtained from a woman between 40 and 50 years old in good health. Some clones in this sample may be carry-over from other donors' samples. Each CDR3 is given with its conserved first and last residue. The D gene is left open where the match is weak. Some rows have no size entry. The others give once, few or many, or a class for an expanded clone.

clone size,D gene,V gene,CDR3 length,J gene,CDR3 protein,CDR3 DNA
-,-,TRBV28,14,TRBJ1-5,CAWSGGWRNQPQHF,TGTGCATGGTCCGGGGGCTGGCGCAATCAGCCCCAGCATTTT
-,TRBD2,TRBV28,17,TRBJ2-4,CASSPRGGNPGGNIQYF,TGTGCCAGCAGTCCCCGAGGAGGGAATCCCGGGGGGAACATTCAGTACTTC
-,TRBD2,TRBV18,13,TRBJ2-5,CASLREGQETQYF,TGTGCCAGCTTACGGGAGGGCCAAGAGACCCAGTACTTC
-,TRBD1,TRBV30,14,TRBJ2-2,CAWSVGGRPGELFF,TGTGCCTGGAGTGTAGGGGGCCGGCCCGGGGAGCTGTTTTTT
-,-,TRBV15,14,TRBJ1-1,CATSRQPANTEAFF,TGTGCCACCAGCAGGCAGCCTGCCAACACTGAAGCTTTCTTT
-,-,TRBV6-6,13,TRBJ2-7,CASNEGEHTRQYF,TGTGCCAGCAATGAGGGGGAGCATACGCGGCAGTACTTC
few,-,TRBV27,16,TRBJ2-2,CASRQGAGTNTGELFF,TGTGCCAGCAGACAAGGGGCGGGAACGAACACCGGGGAGCTGTTTTTT
-,TRBD1,TRBV28,15,TRBJ2-3,CASSHDRGLTDTQYF,TGTGCCAGCAGCCATGACAGGGGGTTAACAGATACGCAGTATTTT
-,-,TRBV6-1,15,TRBJ2-5,CASSGSTGPQETQYF,TGTGCCAGCAGTGGCTCTACCGGGCCCCAAGAGACCCAGTACTTC
-,-,TRBV28,14,TRBJ1-3,CASSQGPTGNTIYF,TGTGCCAGCAGTCAGGGACCTACTGGAAACACCATATATTTT
once,-,TRBV27,15,TRBJ1-2,CASSRRGYFNYGYTF,TGTGCCAGCAGTCGGAGGGGGTACTTTAACTATGGCTACACCTTC
-,-,TRBV28,14,TRBJ2-7,CASSLFGTTYEQYF,TGTGCCAGCAGTTTGTTTGGGACAACCTACGAGCAGTACTTC
-,TRBD1,TRBV19,16,TRBJ2-3,CASSGTRTGSPNTQYF,TGTGCCAGTAGTGGGACCCGGACAGGGTCCCCTAATACGCAGTATTTT
-,-,TRBV7-6,14,TRBJ2-7,CASSLRQPSYEQYF,TGTGCCAGCAGCTTAAGGCAGCCCTCCTACGAGCAGTACTTC
many,TRBD2,TRBV28,18,TRBJ2-1,CASSMLPWTSGSRNEQFF,TGTGCCAGCAGTATGCTTCCCTGGACTAGCGGGAGTCGCAATGAGCAGTTCTTC
-,-,TRBV6-1,14,TRBJ1-2,CASIEFGDEYGYTF,TGTGCCAGCATCGAATTCGGGGATGAATATGGCTACACCTTC
-,TRBD2,TRBV6-1,16,TRBJ2-7,CASSALAGAGAYEQYF,TGTGCCAGCAGTGCTTTAGCGGGCGCGGGGGCCTACGAGCAGTACTTC
-,-,TRBV10-3,15,TRBJ2-1,CAISETRGQGNEQFF,TGTGCCATCAGTGAGACCCGGGGCCAGGGCAATGAGCAGTTCTTC
-,-,TRBV4-1,14,TRBJ1-1,CASSPIRGFTEAFF,TGCGCCAGCAGCCCCATCCGGGGGTTCACTGAAGCTTTCTTT
-,TRBD1,TRBV28,15,TRBJ2-2,CASRTRGQGAGELFF,TGTGCCAGCCGCACCCGAGGGCAGGGGGCCGGGGAGCTGTTTTTT
-,-,TRBV18,13,TRBJ1-5,CASSFTENQPQHF,TGTGCCAGCTCCTTCACAGAAAATCAGCCCCAGCATTTT
few,-,TRBV5-6,16,TRBJ1-2,CASSLAPGSSMEGYTF,TGTGCCAGCAGCTTGGCCCCGGGCTCCAGCATGGAGGGCTACACCTTC
-,-,TRBV15,13,TRBJ2-7,CATSRGFQYEQYF,TGTGCCACCAGCAGAGGGTTCCAGTACGAGCAGTACTTC
-,TRBD1,TRBV6-5,14,TRBJ2-7,CASRGQGKSYEQYF,TGTGCCAGCCGGGGACAGGGAAAATCCTACGAGCAGTACTTC
-,-,TRBV6-1,13,TRBJ2-7,CASSGRPGPVLDF,TGTGCCAGCAGTGGACGACCGGGACCGGTGTTGGACTTC
-,-,TRBV27,14,TRBJ2-7,CASSLLAGMYEQYF,TGTGCCAGCAGTTTATTGGCGGGAATGTACGAGCAGTACTTC
-,TRBD1,TRBV5-6,16,TRBJ2-1,CASSVGTGLSYNEQFF,TGTGCCAGCAGCGTCGGGACAGGGTTATCCTACAATGAGCAGTTCTTC
-,TRBD2,TRBV10-3,16,TRBJ2-1,CAISDQTSGRGNEQFF,TGTGCCATCAGTGACCAGACTAGCGGGAGGGGGAATGAGCAGTTCTTC
once,TRBD1,TRBV10-3,15,TRBJ1-5,CAISQDRGSNQPQHF,TGTGCCATCAGTCAAGACAGGGGTAGCAATCAGCCCCAGCATTTT